The rows below give T cell receptor beta chains drawn from one sample of a study of Ad26.COV2.S vaccination and SARS-CoV-2 variants. Clones were sequenced by immunoSEQ multiplex PCR, and TCRdb holds only the in-frame ones, with some missing. The repertoire holds roughly 510,000 clones, around 88% seen once, with 9.5% to 15% in the top ten. Sequenced here: peripheral blood, sampled in a trial of Ad26.COV2.S vaccine versus placebo. The receptors come from a person between 18 and 65 years old who received the Ad26.COV2.S COVID-19 vaccine or a placebo. The CDR3 runs from the conserved cysteine through the conserved F or W. A D gene is named only where the DNA matches it firmly. Size is stated for part of the rows, as once, few or many counts, or as a class when the clone is expanded.

J gene,D gene,clone size,V gene,CDR3 protein,CDR3 DNA
TRBJ2-7,NA,NA,TRBV5-6,CASSFQVTYEQYF,TGTGCCAGCAGCTTTCAGGTTACCTACGAGCAGTACTTC
TRBJ1-2,NA,NA,TRBV7-6,CASSSRGYNYGYTF,TGTGCCAGCAGCTCACGGGGGTATAACTATGGCTACACCTTC
TRBJ1-4,NA,NA,TRBV15,CATSRGVNEKLFF,TGTGCCACCAGCAGAGGGGTTAATGAAAAACTGTTTTTT
TRBJ2-7,NA,once,TRBV12-3/TRBV12-4,CASSLSLYEQYF,TGTGCCAGCAGTTTATCTTTGTACGAGCAGTACTTC
TRBJ2-1,NA,NA,TRBV9,CASSVGAGRHNEQFF,TGTGCCAGCAGCGTAGGGGCAGGGAGACACAATGAGCAGTTCTTC
TRBJ2-1,NA,NA,TRBV6-5,CASSYGSRGGERFF,TGTGCCAGCAGTTATGGGTCGAGGGGCGGTGAGCGGTTCTTC
TRBJ2-7,NA,NA,TRBV19,CASSYDRSQYF,TGTGCCAGTAGTTATGACAGATCGCAGTACTTC
TRBJ1-5,NA,NA,TRBV7-8,CASSLSLGGDQPQHF,TGTGCCAGCAGCTTATCTCTAGGAGGGGATCAGCCCCAGCATTTT
TRBJ2-5,TRBD2,NA,TRBV7-9,CASSQHGAGVYF,TGTGCCAGCAGCCAGCATGGAGCGGGAGTATACTTC
TRBJ2-3,NA,NA,TRBV5-4,CASSLRFGGPDTQYF,TGTGCCAGCAGCTTGAGATTCGGGGGGCCAGATACGCAGTATTTT
TRBJ2-1,NA,once,TRBV6-2/TRBV6-3,CASSYRGGAYNEQFF,TGTGCCAGCAGTTACCGGGGTGGAGCCTACAATGAGCAGTTCTTC
TRBJ2-7,NA,NA,TRBV6-5,CASSPTPRGEQYF,TGTGCCAGCAGTCCAACCCCCCGGGGTGAGCAGTACTTC
TRBJ2-7,NA,NA,TRBV3-1/TRBV3-2,CASTMKPEQYF,TGTGCCAGCACGATGAAGCCAGAGCAGTACTTC
TRBJ2-7,TRBD2,NA,TRBV6-1,CAATSLNEQYF,TGTGCCGCGACTAGCTTGAACGAGCAGTACTTC
TRBJ1-3,NA,NA,TRBV11-2,CASSLDPPGARGNTIYF,TGTGCCAGCAGCTTAGATCCTCCGGGGGCGCGTGGAAACACCATATATTTT
TRBJ2-2,NA,NA,TRBV30,CAWSVLGATGELFF,TGTGCCTGGAGTGTTCTTGGAGCCACCGGGGAGCTGTTTTTT
TRBJ2-1,NA,NA,TRBV7-6,CASSLVGGPRLDEQFF,TGTGCCAGCAGCTTAGTTGGGGGACCCCGTTTAGATGAGCAGTTCTTC
TRBJ1-1,NA,NA,TRBV6-2/TRBV6-3,CASSYHMRGRISMNTEAFF,TGTGCCAGCAGTTACCACATGCGGGGCAGAATTAGCATGAACACTGAAGCTTTCTTT
TRBJ1-6,NA,NA,TRBV30,CAWSPTAGFSPLHF,TGTGCCTGGAGTCCTACTGCAGGGTTTTCACCCCTCCACTTT
TRBJ1-5,TRBD1,NA,TRBV4-2,CASSQDRGPPQPQHF,TGTGCCAGCAGCCAAGACAGGGGGCCCCCTCAGCCCCAGCATTTT
TRBJ1-3,NA,NA,TRBV5-1,CASSPDLYSGNTIYF,TGCGCCAGCAGCCCGGACCTTTACTCTGGAAACACCATATATTTT
TRBJ2-2,TRBD1,NA,TRBV9,CASSVRRDRANTGELFF,TGTGCCAGCAGCGTGCGACGGGACAGAGCAAACACCGGGGAGCTGTTTTTT
TRBJ2-1,NA,NA,TRBV5-4,CASSEGLSSYNEQFF,TGTGCCAGCAGCGAGGGACTTAGCTCCTACAATGAGCAGTTCTTC
TRBJ2-1,TRBD2,NA,TRBV7-2,CATGRGRDRNEQFF,TGTGCCACGGGGCGCGGGAGGGATAGAAATGAGCAGTTCTTC
TRBJ2-7,NA,NA,TRBV19,CASSIDPLGSTEQYF,TGTGCCAGTAGTATTGACCCATTGGGCAGTACCGAGCAGTACTTC
TRBJ2-7,NA,once,TRBV15,CATSRDQGHYYEQYF,TGTGCCACCAGCAGAGATCAAGGACACTACTACGAGCAGTACTTC
TRBJ2-5,NA,NA,TRBV5-5,CASSSTWGETQYF,TGTGCCAGCAGCTCCACATGGGGGGAGACCCAGTACTTC
TRBJ1-2,NA,few,TRBV5-4,CASSLATGATFGGYTF,TGTGCCAGCAGCTTGGCCACCGGGGCTACCTTCGGGGGCTACACCTTC
TRBJ1-2,TRBD1,few,TRBV15,CATSRPPGTETNYGYTF,TGTGCCACCAGCAGACCCCCCGGGACAGAGACTAACTATGGCTACACCTTC
TRBJ1-2,NA,once,TRBV27,CASSFWGGGYTF,TGTGCCAGCAGTTTTTGGGGTGGTGGCTACACCTTC
TRBJ2-1,NA,NA,TRBV30,CAWSVRPTEQFF,TGTGCCTGGAGTGTACGCCCGACAGAGCAGTTCTTC
TRBJ2-1,TRBD2,NA,TRBV18,CASSPGGLAGVNEQFF,TGTGCCAGCTCACCCGGGGGACTAGCGGGAGTCAATGAGCAGTTCTTC
TRBJ2-7,NA,NA,TRBV2,CASSELSAEPYEQYF,TGTGCCAGCAGTGAGTTGTCTGCCGAGCCCTACGAGCAGTACTTC
TRBJ2-5,NA,NA,TRBV6-6,CASTQVGQETQYF,TGTGCCAGCACTCAGGTGGGCCAAGAGACCCAGTACTTC
TRBJ1-6,NA,NA,TRBV11-2,CASSLGSPLHF,TGTGCCAGCAGCTTGGGCTCACCCCTCCACTTT
TRBJ2-1,TRBD2,NA,TRBV27,CASSPLLASFNEQFF,TGTGCCAGCAGTCCTTTACTAGCGAGCTTCAATGAGCAGTTCTTC
TRBJ1-3,NA,many,TRBV7-9,CASIPNRVSGNTIYF,TGTGCCAGCATCCCCAACAGGGTCTCAGGAAACACCATATATTTT
TRBJ1-1,NA,NA,TRBV9,CASSVSPGNTEAFF,TGTGCCAGCAGCGTATCGCCGGGTAACACTGAAGCTTTCTTT
TRBJ1-2,NA,NA,TRBV20-1,CSRLRDGYTF,TGCAGTCGCCTCCGGGATGGCTACACCTTC
TRBJ2-6,NA,NA,TRBV27,CASSLQGRISGANVLTF,TGTGCCAGCAGTTTACAGGGGAGGATATCTGGGGCCAACGTCCTGACTTTC
TRBJ2-7,NA,NA,TRBV6-2/TRBV6-3,CASSQEGGGYEQYF,TGTGCCAGCAGCCAAGAGGGGGGCGGCTACGAGCAGTACTTC
TRBJ2-7,NA,NA,TRBV13,CASSPWREPYEQYF,TGTGCCAGCAGCCCCTGGCGGGAACCCTACGAGCAGTACTTC
TRBJ2-5,NA,NA,TRBV6-5,CATRHGSYQETQYF,TGTGCCACGAGACACGGGAGTTACCAAGAGACCCAGTACTTC
TRBJ2-7,TRBD2,NA,TRBV13,CASSTRTSGSLKQYF,TGTGCCAGCAGCACCCGGACTAGCGGGAGTTTGAAGCAGTACTTC
TRBJ1-1,TRBD1,NA,TRBV6-5,CASSLQGQGNTEAFF,TGTGCCAGCAGTCTGCAGGGACAGGGGAACACTGAAGCTTTCTTT
TRBJ2-5,NA,once,TRBV2,CASSEAPVYQETQYF,TGTGCCAGCAGTGAAGCTCCGGTGTACCAAGAGACCCAGTACTTC
TRBJ1-1,TRBD1,once,TRBV27,CASSLRGQVTEAFF,TGTGCCAGCAGTTTAAGGGGACAGGTCACTGAAGCTTTCTTT
TRBJ1-1,NA,NA,TRBV5-6,CASTLDRAMNTEAFF,TGTGCCAGCACCCTAGACCGAGCGATGAACACTGAAGCTTTCTTT
TRBJ1-1,TRBD1,NA,TRBV5-1,CASSLFGQGVKAFF,TGCGCCAGCAGCTTGTTCGGACAGGGAGTCAAAGCTTTCTTT
TRBJ2-1,NA,once,TRBV4-3,CASSQGHTARDEQFF,TGCGCCAGCAGCCAAGGCCACACTGCCCGGGATGAGCAGTTCTTC
TRBJ2-7,NA,once,TRBV28,CASSPDPTSNYEQYF,TGTGCCAGCAGCCCCGACCCGACTTCAAACTACGAGCAGTACTTC
TRBJ1-5,NA,NA,TRBV27,CASSKGGQPQHF,TGTGCCAGCAGCAAAGGGGGGCAGCCCCAGCATTTT
TRBJ2-1,TRBD2,NA,TRBV19,CASSRGSFEFDEQFF,TGTGCCAGTAGCCGCGGGAGTTTCGAATTCGATGAGCAGTTCTTC
TRBJ1-2,NA,NA,TRBV29-1,CSVEPAEGRSYGYTF,TGCAGCGTTGAGCCGGCCGAAGGGAGGAGCTATGGCTACACCTTC
TRBJ2-7,NA,NA,TRBV6-2/TRBV6-3,CASSYPDEQYF,TGTGCCAGCAGTTATCCCGACGAGCAGTACTTC
TRBJ2-5,NA,NA,TRBV7-9,CASSPGLPQETQYF,TGTGCCAGCAGCCCGGGACTCCCCCAAGAGACCCAGTACTTC
TRBJ2-3,NA,NA,TRBV28,CASSIISTDTQYF,TGTGCCAGCAGTATTATTAGCACAGATACGCAGTATTTT
TRBJ2-1,TRBD1,once,TRBV2,CASSPGGSYNEQFF,TGTGCCAGCAGTCCAGGGGGCTCCTACAATGAGCAGTTCTTC
TRBJ2-5,NA,NA,TRBV5-1,CASSFARDPNQYF,TGCGCCAGCAGCTTCGCCCGGGACCCCAACCAGTACTTC